This T cell receptor beta chain was captured by sequencing in a study of shared clonotypes between healthy human individuals. The overall study: Three CD4 naive, three CD4 memory, two CD8 naive and one CD8 memory plate were used per donor.

Trimming left V 5 bases short and J 5 bases short, with 6 bases between. Germline V gene lookup returns CDR1 SGHAT and CDR2 FQNNGV. The length of the CDR3 is 11 residues. Replicate PCRs run on sorted subsets employed approximately 180 ng DNA, 25,000 to 35,000 T cell genomes. The repertoire was sequenced with immunoSEQ multiplex PCR; TCRdb's copy has only in-frame clones and lacks some. The table shows some 980,000 clones, with 76% occurring only once. This rearrangement joins TRBV11-2 to TRBJ2-5; D remains unclear. Sample: memory CD4+ T cells sorted from blood. The subset is: CD45RA-negative fraction. The receptor's source is a young man in good health. The CDR3 DNA is TGTGCCAGCAGCGTGTCGGAGACCCAGTACTTC. This encodes CASSVSETQYF. Variable domain in full (rest from reference TRBV11-2 and TRBJ2-5): EAGVAQSPRYKIIEKRQSVAFWCNPISGHATLYWYQQILGQGPKLLIQFQNNGVVDDSQLPKDRFSAERLKGVDSTLKIQPAKLEDSAVYLCASSVSETQYFGPGTRLLVL.